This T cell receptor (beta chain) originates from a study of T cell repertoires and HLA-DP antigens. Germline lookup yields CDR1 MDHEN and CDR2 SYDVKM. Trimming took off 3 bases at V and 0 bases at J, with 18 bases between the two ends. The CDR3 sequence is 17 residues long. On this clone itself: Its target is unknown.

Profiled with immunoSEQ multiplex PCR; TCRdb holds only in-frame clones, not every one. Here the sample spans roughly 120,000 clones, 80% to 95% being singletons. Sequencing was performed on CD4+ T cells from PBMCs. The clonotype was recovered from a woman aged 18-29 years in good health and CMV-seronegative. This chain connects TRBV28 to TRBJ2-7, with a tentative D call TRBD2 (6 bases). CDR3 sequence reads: CASSFGPRGGYSYEQYF. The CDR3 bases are TGTGCCAGCAGTTTCGGGCCCCGGGGAGGATACTCCTACGAGCAGTACTTC.